The TCR beta chain under discussion was sequenced for a study of OX40 agonist ivuxolimab in advanced cancers. For context, the study as a whole: Ivuxolimab was an agonistic, fully human IgG2 monoclonal antibody directed against OX40 (CD134), a costimulatory receptor. Intravenous ivuxolimab was administered to patients every 2 weeks at six dose levels: 0.01, 0.1, 0.3, 1.5, 3 and 10 mg/kg. A male proportion of 70% to 90% and a mean age of 60 years, ranging from 23 to 79, were recorded for the dose-escalation cohort. The paper reports the monotherapy dose-escalation portion (N of about 47 patients) of the phase I ivuxolimab trial. Partial responses were achieved by three dose-escalation patients, of whom one had hepatocellular carcinoma and two had cutaneous melanoma. Prior anti-PD-1, anti-PD-L1 or anti-CTLA-4 therapy was permitted, and 30% to 50% of dose-escalation patients had received checkpoint inhibitors. Of the 50 or so patients in dose escalation, about 20 had hepatocellular carcinoma, roughly 15 had melanoma, 9 had renal cell carcinoma and 9 had head and neck cancer. Peripheral TCRbeta sequencing aimed to test whether ivuxolimab altered TCR sequence diversity and caused clonal T-cell expansion.

Compared with germline, V lacks 9 bases and J lacks 5 bases; bases without a gene match: 5. Via the germline V gene (reference sequence), CDR1 is MNHNY and CDR2 SVGAGI. The CDR3 measures 13 amino acids from cysteine to phenylalanine. The sequence is cut down to CDR3 DNA, 39 bases in frame from base 1. About this clone itself: Its antigen remains unidentified. Base qualities were left out, and no much larger clone turns up one base away.

Patients with a history of autoimmune disease or receiving systemic immunosuppression were excluded from the trial. Peripheral blood for TCR sequencing was collected from all dose cohorts at baseline, on cycle 4 day 1, and on cycle 7 day 1. Samples were obtained from an open-label, multicenter, first-in-human phase I dose-escalation trial of ivuxolimab. Adults with locally advanced or metastatic head and neck squamous cell, hepatocellular, melanoma or renal cell carcinoma were enrolled in the trial. Before TCR sequencing, CD4+ T cells and CD8+ T cells from peripheral blood were sorted into separate populations. Genomic DNA was extracted from sorted cells for sequencing of the TCRbeta CDR3 region. TCRbeta CDR3 regions were sequenced using the immunoSEQ Assay. Sourced from immuneACCESS, this table was stored by TCRdb with only in-frame sequences that have V and J called. A share of the clones is absent; for the studies checked, an unresolved V gene accounts for under half, and the remainder has no known explanation. Counted in this sample were about 83,000 clones; about 88% of them appeared once. Around 7.3% of the sample is in the top ten clones.

Beyond this particular receptor, the publication reports: At doses of 0.1 to 3.0 mg/kg, clonal expansion of both CD4+ and CD8+ blood T cells was observed from baseline to week 6. Low levels of normalized T-cell clonal expansion were also shown by some nonresponding patients. Which antigens the clonally expanded peripheral T cells were specific for was not determined. In the 0.1-3.0 mg/kg groups, partial responders had among the lowest normalized peripheral clonal expansion, particularly in CD8+ T cells. After ivuxolimab, more expanded clones were found on average in CD8+ T cells than in CD4+ T cells.

Recombination joined TRBV6-6 with TRBJ1-2, with TRBD1 identical over 11 junction bases. The sequence came from an adult with an advanced solid tumor such as melanoma, head and neck, liver or kidney cancer. Material: CD4+ or CD8+ T cells sorted from blood, obtained in a trial of the OX40 agonist ivuxolimab. The CDR3 reads as follows: CASSRDRGYGYTF. The sequenced DNA: TGTGCCAGTTCCCGGGACAGGGGGTATGGCTACACCTTC.